Listed below are T cell receptor beta chains from one sample, sequenced in a study of CD8 T cells in ankylosing spondylitis. Using its own MiXCR run on the 5' RACE reads, TCRdb lists one record per CDR3 protein. There are 250,000 to 350,000 distinct CDR3 sequences in the sample; 15% to 20% occur only once, and 7.8% lies in the top ten. The specimen sequenced was blood, either unsorted or a sorted T cell fraction (not recorded which). The receptors shown here come from a male donor with ankylosing spondylitis or in good health (not recorded which). CDR3s include the opening cysteine and the closing phenylalanine or tryptophan. Fields, in order: V gene, J gene, D gene, clone size, CDR3 DNA, CDR3 protein. A D gene is named only where the DNA matches it firmly. Expanded clones get a size class; other rows say once, few or many, or leave the size out.

TRBV5-1	TRBJ1-1	-	few	TGCGCCAGCAGCTTGGGAACTCGGAGGAACACTGAAGCTTTCTTT	CASSLGTRRNTEAFF
TRBV12-3/TRBV12-4	TRBJ1-3	-	-	TGTGCCAGCAGTTTGTTCAGGGGTGGAAACACCATATATTTT	CASSLFRGGNTIYF
TRBV7-9	TRBJ2-3	-	many	TGTGCCAGCAGCTATAGCACAGATACGCAGTATTTT	CASSYSTDTQYF
TRBV7-8	TRBJ1-6	-	few	TGTGCCAGCAGCTTACGAGGAGGGGCTACTTCACCCCTCCACTTT	CASSLRGGATSPLHF
TRBV12-3/TRBV12-4	TRBJ1-4	-	many	TGTGCCAGCAGTTCTGGTCGAACTAATGAAAAACTGTTTTTT	CASSSGRTNEKLFF
TRBV5-1	TRBJ2-3	-	many	TGCGCCAGCAGGGATGGGATTACTATCACAGATACGCAGTATTTT	CASRDGITITDTQYF
TRBV7-6	TRBJ1-6	TRBD1	once	TGTGCCAGCAGCTCGTCCGGACAGGGCCCCAATTCACCCCTCCACTTT	CASSSSGQGPNSPLHF
TRBV15	TRBJ2-1	-	many	TGTGCCACCAGTGAGGGTTACAATGAGCAGTTCTTC	CATSEGYNEQFF
TRBV2	TRBJ1-3	-	many	TGTGCCAGCAGTGAAACTGACCAAGGCTTGGGAAACACCATATATTTT	CASSETDQGLGNTIYF
TRBV5-8	TRBJ1-1	-	few	TGTGCCAGCAGGGTCCGGGTTGGGGGAAGGACTGAAGCTTTCTTT	CASRVRVGGRTEAFF
TRBV19	TRBJ2-1	TRBD2	-	TGTGCCAGTAGCAGTCTAGCGGGGGGGAGCTATGAGCAGTTCTTC	CASSSLAGGSYEQFF
TRBV5-1	TRBJ1-1	TRBD1	few	TGCGCCAGCAGCTTTGGGGGACAGGGGAGGAGAACTGAAGCTTTCTTT	CASSFGGQGRRTEAFF
TRBV12-3/TRBV12-4	TRBJ2-1	-	-	TGTGCCAGCAGTTTCGTACTCTTCGAGGAGCAGTTCTTC	CASSFVLFEEQFF
TRBV6-5	TRBJ1-1	-	few	TGTGCCAGCAGTTACTCGGGCCAAATGAACACTGAAGCTTTCTTT	CASSYSGQMNTEAFF
TRBV28	TRBJ2-5	-	-	TGTGCCAGCAGCCCCGTGTTCGGCTGGGCCGAGGAAGAGACCCAGTACTTC	CASSPVFGWAEEETQYF
TRBV3-1	TRBJ2-5	-	-	TGTGCCAGCAGCCGAGGCCCAGCGCAAGAGACCCAGTACTTC	CASSRGPAQETQYF
TRBV12-3/TRBV12-4	TRBJ2-3	-	-	TGTGCCAGCAGTTTTGTGGGGGGGGGCTTCACAGATACGCAGTATTTT	CASSFVGGGFTDTQYF
TRBV6-1	TRBJ2-1	TRBD2	many	TGTGCCAGCAGCCAGATAGCGGGGCCGTACAATGAGCAGTTCTTC	CASSQIAGPYNEQFF
TRBV5-1	TRBJ2-5	TRBD2	few	TGCGCCAGCAGCCAAGGGACTAGCGGGAGTGTGTGGCAAGAGACCCAGTACTTC	CASSQGTSGSVWQETQYF
TRBV29-1	TRBJ1-3	-	few	TGCAGCGTGGCGGGTTCCTCTGGAAACACCATATATTTT	CSVAGSSGNTIYF
TRBV29-1	TRBJ1-1	-	many	TGCAGCGTTGCTTTAGGCGCGAACACTGAAGCTTTCTTT	CSVALGANTEAFF
TRBV28	TRBJ2-2	-	-	TGTGCCAGCAGTTCAGGGACTTTTTCCGGGGAGCTGTTTTTT	CASSSGTFSGELFF
TRBV7-1	TRBJ2-2	TRBD2	-	TGTGCCAGCAGCTCTTCTAGCGGGGGAGGACCCGGGGAGCTGTTTTTT	CASSSSSGGGPGELFF
TRBV20-1	TRBJ2-1	TRBD2	-	TGCAGTGCTCAACTAGCGGGCCTCTCCTACAATGAGCAGTTCTTC	CSAQLAGLSYNEQFF
TRBV12-3/TRBV12-4	TRBJ2-2	-	-	TGTGCCAGCAGTCCGCGCGCATGGGGGCGAGTCACCGGGGAGCTGTTTTTT	CASSPRAWGRVTGELFF
TRBV6-5	TRBJ1-3	-	few	TGTGCCAGCAGTTACTCGCGGGGATCTTCTGGAAACACCATATATTTT	CASSYSRGSSGNTIYF
TRBV11-2	TRBJ2-3	-	few	TGTGCCAGCAGCTTCCCGGGACTTCACTCAGATACGCAGTATTTT	CASSFPGLHSDTQYF
TRBV7-2	TRBJ2-3	-	-	TGTGCCAGCAGCTTTCAGGATCCCGCAGATACGCAGTATTTT	CASSFQDPADTQYF
TRBV7-2	TRBJ1-5	-	-	TGTGCCAGCAGCCCCGGGGAGAGAAGCAATCAGCCCCAGCATTTT	CASSPGERSNQPQHF
TRBV10-2	TRBJ1-5	-	-	TGCGCCAGCAGTGACAAGGGGCAGCAGCCCCAGCATTTT	CASSDKGQQPQHF
TRBV5-6	TRBJ1-1	-	once	TGTGCCAGCAGCCCCGTGGGGGCGAACTTAAACACTGAAGCTTTCTTT	CASSPVGANLNTEAFF
TRBV5-1	TRBJ1-1	-	-	TGCGCCAGCAGCTTGGAGCTGGCCAGGGCTGGGCAAACTGAAGCTTTCTTT	CASSLELARAGQTEAFF
TRBV3-1	TRBJ1-2	TRBD1	few	TGTGCCAGCAGCCAGGATGGACAGGGGGCCTATGGCTACACCTTC	CASSQDGQGAYGYTF
TRBV12-3/TRBV12-4	TRBJ1-2	-	-	TGTGCCAGCAGCCCCTCTCCTAACTATGGCTACACCTTC	CASSPSPNYGYTF
TRBV18	TRBJ1-5	TRBD1	-	TGTGCCAGCTCACCATCCGACAGGGCCTATCAGCCCCAGCATTTT	CASSPSDRAYQPQHF
TRBV6-1	TRBJ2-2	TRBD1	few	TGTGCCAGCAGTGAAGTGACAGGGTCCCACGGGGAGCTGTTTTTT	CASSEVTGSHGELFF
TRBV28	TRBJ1-4	-	-	TGTGCCAGCATAGGGGCGGCTAATGAAAAACTGTTTTTT	CASIGAANEKLFF
TRBV18	TRBJ1-3	-	-	TGTGCCAGCTCACCATTAGTGGGCTCTGGAAACACCATATATTTT	CASSPLVGSGNTIYF
TRBV7-3	TRBJ2-3	-	-	TGTGCCAGCAGCTACGGAGGCACAGATACGCAGTATTTT	CASSYGGTDTQYF
TRBV30	TRBJ2-3	TRBD2	-	TGTGCCTGGGGACTAGCGGGGGGGTCAGATACGCAGTATTTT	CAWGLAGGSDTQYF
TRBV4-1	TRBJ1-6	-	few	TGCGCCAGCAGCCCGGATCTCAGGGGTGGACGTTCACCCCTCCACTTT	CASSPDLRGGRSPLHF
TRBV7-9	TRBJ2-3	TRBD1	few	TGTGCCAGCAGCTTTAAGGGACAGGGGTCAGATACGCAGTATTTT	CASSFKGQGSDTQYF
TRBV20-1	TRBJ2-1	TRBD2	-	TGCAGTGCCGCTAGCGGGGCCTACAATGAGCAGTTCTTC	CSAASGAYNEQFF
TRBV7-2	TRBJ2-3	-	many	TGTGCCAGCAGCTTAGCCCGCACAGATACGCAGTATTTT	CASSLARTDTQYF
TRBV10-3	TRBJ2-1	TRBD2	-	TGTGCCATCGGGACTAGCGAAAGGAATGAGCAGTTCTTC	CAIGTSERNEQFF
TRBV5-1	TRBJ1-6	-	many	TGCGCCAGCAGGTTGGGTGGGAATTCACCCCTCCACTTT	CASRLGGNSPLHF